This T cell receptor (beta chain) was captured by sequencing in a study of shared clonotypes between healthy human individuals (TCRdb year 2020). At the level of the whole study: The cohort included three men and two women between 18 and 49 years of age. To increase sequencing depth and limit assay-specific biases, TCR repertoire library preparation and sequencing were carried out by different laboratories using diverse techniques. For each donor, three plates each were used for CD4 naive and CD4 memory, two plates were used for CD8 naive, and one plate was used for CD8 memory. The study deeply sequenced blood TCR repertoires of about 5 healthy adults to estimate repertoire size and the extent of clonotype sharing between individuals. Between about 0.94 and 10 billion PBMCs per donor were obtained by leukapheresis. Study-wide findings and limitations: Rarefaction of sorted-subset datasets indicated incomplete sequencing despite the large sequencing depth. The small number of donors limited the genetic and exposure-history diversity represented. When four donors were compared, the shared fraction of clonotypes was about 5% for naive CD4, approximately 3.3% for naive CD8, 2.3% for memory CD4, and roughly 0.43% for memory CD8. Naive subsets generally had larger estimated clonotype richness than memory subsets. Compared with non-shared clonotypes, clonotypes shared by all four sorted-subset donors had higher generation probabilities. Pairwise subsampling led to the expectation that sequencing depth would affect the degree of clonotype sharing among donors. Sampling was limited to blood, and TCR repertoires in tissue likely differ from TCR repertoires in blood.

In the case of this clone: Its recognized antigen is unknown. No much larger clonotype is one base removed from it; base qualities were not supplied.

Sequences PRHDT (CDR1) and FYEKMQ (CDR2) are obtained from the germline V gene (reference sequence). The CDR3 starts with the cysteine, ends with the phenylalanine, and has 15 residues. The DNA shown is the 45-base CDR3, in frame from base 1. V ends up 5 bases short and J 2 bases short, with an unmatched junction base count of 5. CD8 naive samples consisted of CD45RO-negative cells that were positively selected for CCR7, yielding a CD45RA+CCR7+ population without TemRA cells. Healthy HIV-negative adults with no recently reported acute infections or vaccinations were included as donors. Every donor was a Caucasian adult residing in Nashville, Tennessee, USA. After blood collection by leukapheresis, PBMCs were isolated using Ficoll-Histopaque density gradient centrifugation and then cryopreserved in the vapor phase of liquid nitrogen. Analytical flow cytometry was used to check the purity and quantity of every magnetically sorted T cell population. From each sorted fraction, genomic DNA was isolated and quantified by UV absorbance on a Nanodrop 2000c.

Using the deep immunoSEQ assay, TCR CDR3 regions were amplified from genomic DNA by multiplex PCR. Genomic DNA extracted from each cell subset was distributed evenly over all wells of several immunoSEQ 96-well plates, and each plate served as one replicate. Each replicate PCR for sorted subsets received around 200 ng genomic DNA, equal to around 32,000 T cell genomes. Purified libraries were measured with a Qubit 3.0 fluorometer, size-checked on a Bioanalyzer 2100, and measured again with the KAPA Library Quantification kit. Each immunoSEQ 96-well plate was sequenced on its own single-read 150-cycle Illumina NextSeq 550 flow cell. The authors processed their data as follows. The immunoSEQ output contained only junctional sequences without quality scores, so filtering could not match that applied to full-length reads. To assign V/J genes and CDR3, sequences were annotated using PyIR, a Python wrapper for IgBLAST v1.9, with IMGT germline references. Reads were removed for weak V/J assignments (E-value above 1e-6), missing CDR3, stop codons, out-of-frame junctions, or ambiguous translated residues. V3J clonotypes were defined as sequences sharing the same inferred V gene, J gene, and CDR3 amino acid sequence. The percentage overlap between two repertoires was calculated by dividing the number of shared unique clonotypes by the size of the smaller repertoire. Repertoire richness was assessed with RTK rarefaction, the Chao1 estimator, and Recon v2.1 estimates of unobserved clonotypes. Generation probabilities for all TCRbeta clonotypes obtained by the gDNA method from a handful of donors were computed using OLGA. TCRdb provides this immuneACCESS table in a form limited to in-frame rearrangements. Some clones are lacking; in checked studies, under half of them reflect an unresolved V gene, and why the rest are absent is not known. Clone size and the V and J calls come from that table; the DNA yielded D and trimming. This sample is represented by roughly 2,000,000 clones; around 93% of them were singletons. The ten largest clones take up 1.5% to 2% of the sample.

This receptor was identified in a man aged 18 to 29 in good health. Some clones in this sample may be carry-over from other donors' samples. The chain employs TRBV13 and TRBJ2-2, with TRBD2 identical over 7 junction bases. The sequenced material came from naive CD8+ T cells from PBMCs. Interpreted using the paper, the cell subset or site label stands for: CD45RA+CCR7+. The CDR3 sequence is CASSPRESNTGELFF. The nucleotides read TGTGCCAGCAGCCCGCGGGAGTCCAACACCGGGGAGCTGTTTTTT.